This T cell receptor (beta chain) was documented in a study of cytomegalovirus exposure and HLA in healthy donors. Germline CDR1 and CDR2: KGHSH and LQKENI. V shed 3 bases, J shed 5 bases, and the junction held 3 bases outside the gene matches. CDR3 length: 13 residues. Worth noting for this clone: Its cognate antigen is unknown.

Produced via immunoSEQ multiplex PCR; TCRdb's table is partial and in-frame only. The sample has some 90,000 clones, around 88% seen once. Study findings and constraints: Diagnosis of cytomegalovirus status made by the classifier reportedly showed high specificity and sensitivity. It was confirmed in vitro that three of the CMV-associated chains were specific for CMV antigens. The investigators catalogued some 150 TCR beta chains as cytomegalovirus-associated.

The clonotype comes from a woman in her 30s in good health and CMV-seronegative. The chain joins TRBV18 to TRBJ2-5; 7 bases match TRBD2. The sequenced material came from PBMCs. This CDR3 is CASSPGGLETQYF. CDR3 bases: TGTGCCAGCTCACCGGGGGGGTTGGAGACCCAGTACTTC.